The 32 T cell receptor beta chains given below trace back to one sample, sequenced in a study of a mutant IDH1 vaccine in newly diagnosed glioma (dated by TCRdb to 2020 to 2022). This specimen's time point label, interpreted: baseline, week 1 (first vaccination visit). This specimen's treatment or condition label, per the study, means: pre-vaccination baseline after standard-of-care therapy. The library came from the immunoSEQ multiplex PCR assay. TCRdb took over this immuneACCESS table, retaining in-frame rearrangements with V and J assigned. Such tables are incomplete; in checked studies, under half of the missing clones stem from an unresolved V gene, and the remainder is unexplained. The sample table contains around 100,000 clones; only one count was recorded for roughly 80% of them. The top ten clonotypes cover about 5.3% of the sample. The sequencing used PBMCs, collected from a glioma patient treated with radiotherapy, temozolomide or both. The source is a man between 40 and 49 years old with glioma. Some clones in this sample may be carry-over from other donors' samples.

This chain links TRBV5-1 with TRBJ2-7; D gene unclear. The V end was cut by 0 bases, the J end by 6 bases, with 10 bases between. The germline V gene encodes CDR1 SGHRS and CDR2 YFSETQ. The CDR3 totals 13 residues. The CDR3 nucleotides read TGCGCCAGCAGCTTGGCCGCGAGTGGCGAGCAGTACTTC. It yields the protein CASSLAASGEQYF.

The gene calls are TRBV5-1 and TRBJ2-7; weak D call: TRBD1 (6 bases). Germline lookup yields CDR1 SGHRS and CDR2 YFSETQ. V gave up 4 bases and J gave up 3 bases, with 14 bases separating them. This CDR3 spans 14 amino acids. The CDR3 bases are TGCGCCAGCAGCGTCCGGGACAAAGGCTACGAGCAGTACTTC. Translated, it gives CASSVRDKGYEQYF.

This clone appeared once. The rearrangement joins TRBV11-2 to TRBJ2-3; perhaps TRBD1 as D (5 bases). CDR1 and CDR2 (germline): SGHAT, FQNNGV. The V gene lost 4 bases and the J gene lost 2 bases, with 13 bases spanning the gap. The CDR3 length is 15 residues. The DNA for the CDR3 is TGTGCCAGCAGCTATAGGGGCATCACCACAGATACGCAGTATTTT. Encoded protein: CASSYRGITTDTQYF.

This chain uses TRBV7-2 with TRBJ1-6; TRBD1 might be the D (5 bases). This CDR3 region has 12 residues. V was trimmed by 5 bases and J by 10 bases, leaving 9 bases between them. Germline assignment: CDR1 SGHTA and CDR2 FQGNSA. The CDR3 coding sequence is TGTGCCAGCAGCGCCTGGGGGTCACCCCTCCACTTT. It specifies CASSAWGSPLHF.

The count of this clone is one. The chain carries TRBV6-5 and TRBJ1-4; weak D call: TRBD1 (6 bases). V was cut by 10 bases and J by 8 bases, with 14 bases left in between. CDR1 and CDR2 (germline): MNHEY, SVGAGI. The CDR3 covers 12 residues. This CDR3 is CATQGNQEKLFF. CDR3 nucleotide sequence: TGTGCCACACAGGGTAATCAGGAAAAACTGTTTTTT.

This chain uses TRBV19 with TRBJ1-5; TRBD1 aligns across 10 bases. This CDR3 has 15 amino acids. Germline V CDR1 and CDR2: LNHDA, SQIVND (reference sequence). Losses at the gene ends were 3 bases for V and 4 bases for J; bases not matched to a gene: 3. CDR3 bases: TGTGCCAGTAGTATCGGGACAGGGGCAAATCAGCCCCAGCATTTT. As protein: CASSIGTGANQPQHF.

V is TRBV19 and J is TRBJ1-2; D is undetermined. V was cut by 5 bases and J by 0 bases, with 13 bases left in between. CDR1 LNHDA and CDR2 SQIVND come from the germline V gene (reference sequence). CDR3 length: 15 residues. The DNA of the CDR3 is TGTGCCAGTAGTTTTGGTAGGAATTCTAACTATGGCTACACCTTC. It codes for CASSFGRNSNYGYTF.

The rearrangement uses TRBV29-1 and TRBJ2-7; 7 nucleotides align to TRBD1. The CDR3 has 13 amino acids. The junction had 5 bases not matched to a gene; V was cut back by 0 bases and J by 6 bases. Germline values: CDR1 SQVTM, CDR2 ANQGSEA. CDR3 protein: CSVEDLRTGEQYF. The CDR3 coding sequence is TGCAGCGTTGAAGATCTTAGGACAGGCGAGCAGTACTTC.

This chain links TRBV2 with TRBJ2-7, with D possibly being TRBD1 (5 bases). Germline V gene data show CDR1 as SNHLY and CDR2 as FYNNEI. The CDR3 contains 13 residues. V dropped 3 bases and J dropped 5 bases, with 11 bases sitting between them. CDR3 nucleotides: TGTGCCAGCAGTGACAGGGCGAGGAACGAGCAGTACTTC. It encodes CASSDRARNEQYF.

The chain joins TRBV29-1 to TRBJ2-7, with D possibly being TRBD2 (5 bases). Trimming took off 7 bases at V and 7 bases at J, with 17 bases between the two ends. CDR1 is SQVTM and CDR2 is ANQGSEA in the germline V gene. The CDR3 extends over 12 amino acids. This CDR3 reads CSALTGMGEQYF. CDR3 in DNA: TGCAGCGCTTTGACGGGGATGGGTGAGCAGTACTTC.

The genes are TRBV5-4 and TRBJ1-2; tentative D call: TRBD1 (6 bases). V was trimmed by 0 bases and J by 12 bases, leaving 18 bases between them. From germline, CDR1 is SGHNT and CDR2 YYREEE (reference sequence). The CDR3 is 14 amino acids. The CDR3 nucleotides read TGTGCCAGCAGCTTGGGGATAAGCAGGGGCGACGACACCTTC. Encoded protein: CASSLGISRGDDTF.

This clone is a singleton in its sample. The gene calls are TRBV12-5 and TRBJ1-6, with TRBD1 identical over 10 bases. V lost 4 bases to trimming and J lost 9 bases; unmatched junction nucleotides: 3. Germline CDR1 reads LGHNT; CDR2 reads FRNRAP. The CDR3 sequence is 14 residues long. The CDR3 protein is CASGSGQGVSPLHF. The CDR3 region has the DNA TGTGCTAGTGGTTCCGGACAGGGGGTTTCACCCCTCCACTTT. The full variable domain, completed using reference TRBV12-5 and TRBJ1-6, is DARVTQTPRHKVTEMGQEVTMRCQPILGHNTVFWYRQTMMQGLELLAYFRNRAPLDDSGMPKDRFSAEMPDATLATLKIQPSEPRDSAVYFCASGSGQGVSPLHFGNGTRLTVT.

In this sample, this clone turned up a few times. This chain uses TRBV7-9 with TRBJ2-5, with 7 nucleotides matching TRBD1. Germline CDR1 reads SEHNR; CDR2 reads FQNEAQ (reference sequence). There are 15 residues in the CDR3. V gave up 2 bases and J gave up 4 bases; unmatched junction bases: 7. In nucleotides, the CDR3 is TGTGCCAGCAGCTTACGCGACGCAGGGGGAGAGACCCAGTACTTC. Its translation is CASSLRDAGGETQYF.

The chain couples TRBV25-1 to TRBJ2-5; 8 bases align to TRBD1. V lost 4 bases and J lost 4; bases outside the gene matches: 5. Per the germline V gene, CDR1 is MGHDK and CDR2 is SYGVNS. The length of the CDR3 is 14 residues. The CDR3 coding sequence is TGTGCCAGCAGTGGGGCAGGGGGCAGAGAGACCCAGTACTTC. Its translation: CASSGAGGRETQYF.

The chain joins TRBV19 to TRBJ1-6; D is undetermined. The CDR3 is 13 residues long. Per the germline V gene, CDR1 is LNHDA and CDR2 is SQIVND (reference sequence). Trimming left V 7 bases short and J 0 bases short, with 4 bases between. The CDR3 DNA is TGTGCCAGTACATCCTCCTATAATTCACCCCTCCACTTT. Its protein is CASTSSYNSPLHF.

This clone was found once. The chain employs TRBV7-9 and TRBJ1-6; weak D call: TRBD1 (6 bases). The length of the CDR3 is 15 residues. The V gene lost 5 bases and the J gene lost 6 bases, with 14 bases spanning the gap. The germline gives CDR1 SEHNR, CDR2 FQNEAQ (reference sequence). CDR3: CASSPPGGANSPLHF. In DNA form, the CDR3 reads TGTGCCAGCAGCCCGCCGGGGGGGGCTAATTCACCCCTCCACTTT.

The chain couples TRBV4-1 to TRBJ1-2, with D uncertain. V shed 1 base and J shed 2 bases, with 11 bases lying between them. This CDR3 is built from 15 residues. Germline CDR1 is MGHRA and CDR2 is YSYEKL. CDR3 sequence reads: CASSQAGTVNYGYTF. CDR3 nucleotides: TGCGCCAGCAGCCAAGCCGGCACGGTGAACTATGGCTACACCTTC.

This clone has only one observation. This CDR3 is CASSRPLGGGQGATEAFF. The CDR3 nucleotides read TGTGCCAGCAGCCGACCACTTGGGGGGGGACAGGGGGCGACTGAAGCTTTCTTT. This sequence joins TRBV5-4 and TRBJ1-1, with 12 bases fitting TRBD1. The trim removed 4 bases at V and 5 bases at J, leaving 15 bases unmatched. CDR3 size: 18 residues. Germline V CDR1 and CDR2: SGHNT, YYREEE (reference sequence).

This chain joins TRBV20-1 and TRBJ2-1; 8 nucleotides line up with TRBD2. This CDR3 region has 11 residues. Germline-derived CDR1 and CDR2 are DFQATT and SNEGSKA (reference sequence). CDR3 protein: CCSGGPGEQFF. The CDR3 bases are TGCTGCTCGGGGGGGCCGGGTGAGCAGTTCTTC.

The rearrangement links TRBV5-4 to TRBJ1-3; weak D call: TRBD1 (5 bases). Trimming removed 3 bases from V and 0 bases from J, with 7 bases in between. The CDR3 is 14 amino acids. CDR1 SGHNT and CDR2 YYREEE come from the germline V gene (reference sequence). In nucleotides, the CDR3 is TGTGCCAGCAGCTCGGGGGTCTCTGGAAACACCATATATTTT. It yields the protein CASSSGVSGNTIYF.

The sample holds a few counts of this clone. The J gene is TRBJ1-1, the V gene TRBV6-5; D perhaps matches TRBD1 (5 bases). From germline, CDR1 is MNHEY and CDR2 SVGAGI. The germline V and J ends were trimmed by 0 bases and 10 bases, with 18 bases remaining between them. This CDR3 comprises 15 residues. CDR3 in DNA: TGTGCCAGCAGTTACTCGCGTTTCCAGGGAAGATCAGCTTTCTTT. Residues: CASSYSRFQGRSAFF.

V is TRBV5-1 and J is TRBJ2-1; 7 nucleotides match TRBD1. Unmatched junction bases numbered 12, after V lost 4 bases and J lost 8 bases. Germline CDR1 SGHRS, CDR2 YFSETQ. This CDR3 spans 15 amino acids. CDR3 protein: CASSLGTERADEQFF. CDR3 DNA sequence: TGCGCCAGCAGCCTCGGGACAGAACGGGCCGATGAGCAGTTCTTC.

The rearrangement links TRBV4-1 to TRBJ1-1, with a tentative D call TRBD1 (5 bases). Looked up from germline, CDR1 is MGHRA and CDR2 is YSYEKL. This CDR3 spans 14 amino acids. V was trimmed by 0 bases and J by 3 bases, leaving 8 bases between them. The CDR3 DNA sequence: TGCGCCAGCAGCCAAGATGAGGGGCACACTGAAGCTTTCTTT. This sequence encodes CASSQDEGHTEAFF.

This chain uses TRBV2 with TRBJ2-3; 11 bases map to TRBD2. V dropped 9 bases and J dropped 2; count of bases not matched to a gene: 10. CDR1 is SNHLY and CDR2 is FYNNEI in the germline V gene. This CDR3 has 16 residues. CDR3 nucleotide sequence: TGTGCCAGTCGGCTACTAGCGGGGGCTTACACAGATACGCAGTATTTT. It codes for CASRLLAGAYTDTQYF.

The CDR3 DNA is TGTGCCAGCAGCTTCGGGGACTTGGTCTATGGCTACACCTTC. Translation gives CASSFGDLVYGYTF. This sequence joins TRBV7-9 and TRBJ1-2; D may be TRBD1 (5 bases). With 3 bases removed from V and 4 bases from J, the gap between germline ends came to 12 bases. The CDR3 extends over 14 amino acids. CDR1 is SEHNR, CDR2 FQNEAQ, per germline (reference sequence).

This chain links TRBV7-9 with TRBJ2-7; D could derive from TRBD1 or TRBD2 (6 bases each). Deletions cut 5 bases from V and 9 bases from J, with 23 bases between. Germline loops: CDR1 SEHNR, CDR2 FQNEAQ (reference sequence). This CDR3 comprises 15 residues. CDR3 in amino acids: CASSPGSYREVGQYF. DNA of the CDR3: TGTGCCAGCAGCCCAGGGTCGTACAGGGAGGTCGGGCAGTACTTC.

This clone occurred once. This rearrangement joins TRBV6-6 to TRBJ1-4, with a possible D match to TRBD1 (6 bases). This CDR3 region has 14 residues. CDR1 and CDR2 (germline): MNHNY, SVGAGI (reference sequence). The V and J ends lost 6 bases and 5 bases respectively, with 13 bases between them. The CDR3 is CASRLQGGNEKLFF. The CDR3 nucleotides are TGTGCCAGCAGGCTACAGGGAGGGAATGAAAAACTGTTTTTT.

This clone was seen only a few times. The CDR3 region has the DNA TGTGCCACCAGCAGAGGAGGGGCAGATAGCGGTATCTACAATGAGCAGTTCTTC. Translated, it gives CATSRGGADSGIYNEQFF. V and J are TRBV15 and TRBJ2-1, with a possible D match to TRBD2 (6 bases). V lost 1 base, J lost 3 bases, and 19 bases lay in between. Germline V gene data show CDR1 as LNHNV and CDR2 as YYDKDF (reference sequence). The CDR3 is 18 amino acids.

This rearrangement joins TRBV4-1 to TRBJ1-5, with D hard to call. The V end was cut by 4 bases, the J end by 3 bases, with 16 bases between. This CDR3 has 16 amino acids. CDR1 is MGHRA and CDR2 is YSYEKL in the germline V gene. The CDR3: CASSPRGSNTNQPQHF. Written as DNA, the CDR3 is TGCGCCAGCAGCCCCAGAGGGAGCAACACCAATCAGCCCCAGCATTTT.

The DNA of the CDR3 is TGTGCCAGCAGCTCCCGGGGCCTGACCTACGAGCAGTACTTC. Amino acids: CASSSRGLTYEQYF. The chain combines TRBV5-6 with TRBJ2-7; D is possibly TRBD1 or TRBD2 (5 bases each). The CDR3 runs to 14 residues. Germline values: CDR1 SGHDT, CDR2 YYEEEE. V was shortened by 3 bases and J by 2 bases, with 12 bases between the two germline ends.

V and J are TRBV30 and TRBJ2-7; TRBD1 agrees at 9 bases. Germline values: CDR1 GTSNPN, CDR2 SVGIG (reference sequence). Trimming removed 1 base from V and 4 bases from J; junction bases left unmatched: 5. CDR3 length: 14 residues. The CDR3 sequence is CAWSAGTGIYEQYF. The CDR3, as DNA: TGTGCCTGGAGTGCCGGGACAGGGATTTACGAGCAGTACTTC.

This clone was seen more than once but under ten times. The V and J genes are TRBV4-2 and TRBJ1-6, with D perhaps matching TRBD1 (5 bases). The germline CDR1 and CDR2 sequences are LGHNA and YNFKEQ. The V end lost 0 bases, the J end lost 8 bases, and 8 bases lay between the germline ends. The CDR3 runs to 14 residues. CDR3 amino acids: CASSQDTGYSPLHF. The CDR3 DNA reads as TGTGCCAGCAGCCAAGACACAGGTTATTCACCCCTCCACTTT.